This T cell receptor (beta chain) derives from a study of response to subunit inactivated influenza vaccine. Study-wide results and limits: Each seasonal influenza vaccination recruits few new T cells, the authors suggested.

TCRdb re-called the RT-PCR reads with MiXCR, one entry per CDR3 protein. In the table there are 650,000 to 800,000 distinct CDR3 sequences, around a sixth of which are singletons. This clonotype appeared many times. Its target is not known. Germline lookup yields CDR1 DFQATT and CDR2 SNEGSKA (reference sequence). The V end was cut by 6 bases, the J end by 0 bases, with 12 bases between. This CDR3 spans 13 amino acids. This receptor was taken from a man aged 45 to 65 who received an inactivated influenza vaccine. The specimen was PBMCs from blood, collected 5 to 6 days after vaccination. This chain joins TRBV20-1 and TRBJ2-7; no clear D. The CDR3, as DNA: TGCAGTGCCCCTGACATCCGCTCCTACGAGCAGTACTTC. The encoded protein is CSAPDIRSYEQYF.